The clone carrying this TCR beta chain was counted a few times. No antigen is known for it. Each CDR3 protein is one row after TCRdb ran MiXCR on the 5' RACE reads. The table has some 130,000 distinct CDR3 sequences, 20% to 25% seen once. The CDR3 totals 15 residues. CDR1 and CDR2 (germline): MGHRA, YSYEKL. V was trimmed by 0 bases and J by 6 bases, leaving 12 bases between them. The sample comes from a study of T-cell memory formation after mild COVID-19. Overall study context: There were largely donor-specific TCR clusters. Study results and caveats: The main location of contracting CD4+ clones was CM and EM, and that of contracting CD8+ clones was EMRA.

This chain links TRBV4-1 with TRBJ1-5; unclear D gene. The sequence was collected from an adult woman who had mild COVID-19 (a few samples of this study predate the infection). Cell type and time point are not known. Material: PBMCs or a T cell subset sorted from them (not recorded which). The CDR3 loop reads CASSQEASAGQPQHF. Written as DNA, the CDR3 is TGCGCCAGCAGCCAAGAAGCTAGCGCCGGTCAGCCCCAGCATTTT.